This T cell receptor beta chain was recovered during a study of blood T cell repertoires in COVID-19. Across the whole study: Nucleic acid was either cDNA or gDNA, and it came from T cells, B-cell-depleted T cells, or PBMCs.

Clones were sequenced by immunoSEQ multiplex PCR, and TCRdb holds only the in-frame ones, with some missing. The sample contains about 310,000 clones, nearly 90% of which appear only once. V was clipped by 6 bases and J by 8 bases, with 14 bases between them. In germline, CDR1 is SGHAT, CDR2 FQNNGV. The CDR3 is 14 amino acids. Specimen: PBMCs or T cells enriched from blood (not recorded which). This TCR was sampled from a woman in her twenties or thirties who had recovered from COVID-19. This chain connects TRBV11-2 to TRBJ1-6, with unresolved D. The CDR3 DNA sequence: TGTGCCAGCAGTGAGTTCGTGGGAGATTCACCCCTCCACTTT. Protein: CASSEFVGDSPLHF. Supplemented by reference TRBV11-2 and TRBJ1-6, the full variable domain reads EAGVAQSPRYKIIEKRQSVAFWCNPISGHATLYWYQQILGQGPKLLIQFQNNGVVDDSQLPKDRFSAERLKGVDSTLKIQPAKLEDSAVYLCASSEFVGDSPLHFGNGTRLTVT.